This T cell receptor (beta chain) was sequenced in a study of cytomegalovirus exposure and HLA in healthy donors. 60 Vbeta and 13 Jbeta primers were used in PCR. Generated by immunoSEQ multiplex PCR, the TCRdb table keeps only in-frame clones and is missing some. This table has over 150,000 clones, roughly 79% appearing once. This CDR3 contains 14 residues. Germline loops: CDR1 MNHEY, CDR2 SMNVEV (reference sequence). The V end was cut by 5 bases, the J end by 0 bases, with 11 bases between. The TCR was taken from a woman aged 45 to 65 in good health and CMV-seropositive. The sample consisted of PBMCs. V and J are TRBV27 and TRBJ2-7; D call uncertain. This CDR3 is CASSRSADSYEQYF. CDR3 nucleotide sequence: TGTGCCAGCAGTCGGTCCGCGGACTCCTACGAGCAGTACTTC.